Given below is one TCR beta chain in context. The protocol was immunoSEQ multiplex PCR, while the TCRdb copy is restricted to in-frame clones and leaves out a portion. The sample holds more than 60,000 clones; less than 90% are singletons and the top ten take roughly 3.3%. The record originates from a study of OX40 agonist ivuxolimab in advanced cancers. The CDR3 runs to 15 residues. Per the germline V gene, CDR1 is GTSNPN and CDR2 is SVGIG (reference sequence). This material consisted of CD4+ or CD8+ T cells sorted from blood, taken in a trial of the OX40 agonist ivuxolimab. The chain joins TRBV30 to TRBJ1-2, with no clear D. The source of this sequence is an adult with an advanced solid tumor such as melanoma, head and neck, liver or kidney cancer. CDR3: CASRADFSEYYGYTF. CDR3 bases: TGTGCTTCGCGGGCAGACTTCTCTGAATACTATGGCTACACCTTC.